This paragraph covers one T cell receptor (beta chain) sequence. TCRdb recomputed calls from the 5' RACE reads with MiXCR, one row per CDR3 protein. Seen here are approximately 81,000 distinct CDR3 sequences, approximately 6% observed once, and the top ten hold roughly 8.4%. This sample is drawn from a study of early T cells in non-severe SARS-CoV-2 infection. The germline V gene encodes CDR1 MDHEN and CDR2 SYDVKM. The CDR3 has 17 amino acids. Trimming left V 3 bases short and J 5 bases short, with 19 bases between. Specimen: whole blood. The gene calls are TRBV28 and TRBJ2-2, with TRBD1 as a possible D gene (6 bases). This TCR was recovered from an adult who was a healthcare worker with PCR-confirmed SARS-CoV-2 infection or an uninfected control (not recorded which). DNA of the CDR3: TGTGCCAGCAGTTTTTCGAACAGGGTGAGGAAGACCGGGGAGCTGTTTTTT. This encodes CASSFSNRVRKTGELFF.